This T cell receptor (beta chain) originates from a study of technical replicates of blood from several donors. Generated by immunoSEQ multiplex PCR, the TCRdb table keeps only in-frame clones and is missing some. Of about 81,000 clones in the sample, around 96% were seen once. Trimming shortened V by 2 bases and J by 8 bases, and 12 bases separated the two germline ends. The CDR3 sequence is 13 residues long. Germline V CDR1 and CDR2: SGHTA, FQGNSA. This TCR derives from a human donor in good health. Sequencing was carried out using T cells isolated from PBMCs. The chain couples TRBV7-2 to TRBJ1-1; D not resolved. The CDR3 here is CASSLLIGVEAFF. The DNA for the CDR3 is TGTGCCAGCAGCTTACTAATTGGAGTGGAAGCTTTCTTT.